This T cell receptor (beta chain) derives from a study of T-cell memory formation after mild COVID-19. Researchers used 5'RACE with constant-segment primers to make TCR alpha and TCR beta cDNA libraries that carry sample barcodes and UMIs. MiXCR, applied by TCRdb to the 5' RACE reads, yields one record per CDR3 protein. The sample yields 260,000 or so distinct CDR3 sequences, around 15% seen once. Germline-derived CDR1 and CDR2 are SGHRS and YFSETQ. The CDR3 has 13 amino acids. Trimming left V 1 base short and J 5 bases short, with 9 bases between. Input material: PBMCs or a T cell subset sorted from them (not recorded which). This clonotype was sampled from a man aged 18 to 30 who had mild COVID-19 (a few samples of this study predate the infection). Cell type and time point are not known. V gene TRBV5-1 combines with J gene TRBJ1-1; the D is unclear. The DNA for the CDR3 is TGCGCCAGCAGCTTGCGGATAGGGACTGAAGCTTTCTTT. It encodes CASSLRIGTEAFF.